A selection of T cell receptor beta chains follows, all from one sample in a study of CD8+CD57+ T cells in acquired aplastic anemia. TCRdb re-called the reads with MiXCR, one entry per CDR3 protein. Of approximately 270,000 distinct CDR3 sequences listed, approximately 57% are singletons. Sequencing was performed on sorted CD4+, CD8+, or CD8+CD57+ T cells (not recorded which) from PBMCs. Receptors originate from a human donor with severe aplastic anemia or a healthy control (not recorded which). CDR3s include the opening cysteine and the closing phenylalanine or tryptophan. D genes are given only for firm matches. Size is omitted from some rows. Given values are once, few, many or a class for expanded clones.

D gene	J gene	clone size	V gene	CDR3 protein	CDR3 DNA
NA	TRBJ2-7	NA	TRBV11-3	CASSFSNRDNLAYEQYF	TGTGCCAGCAGCTTTTCCAACAGGGACAACTTAGCCTACGAGCAGTACTTC
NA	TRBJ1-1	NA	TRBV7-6	CASSLARLGSRPNTEAFF	TGTGCCAGCAGCTTAGCGCGTTTGGGCAGTAGGCCGAACACTGAAGCTTTCTTT
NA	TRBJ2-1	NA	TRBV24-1	CATSDRDLTLNEQFF	TGTGCCACCAGTGACCGGGACCTAACCCTCAATGAGCAGTTCTTC
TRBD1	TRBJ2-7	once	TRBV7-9	CASSLAGTGRTGEQYF	TGTGCCAGCAGCTTAGCAGGGACAGGACGCACCGGGGAGCAGTACTTC
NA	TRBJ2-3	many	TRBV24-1	CATSDFWDSTDTQYF	TGTGCCACCAGTGATTTCTGGGACAGCACAGATACGCAGTATTTT
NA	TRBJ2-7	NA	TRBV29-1	CSVKTHSYEQYF	TGCAGCGTTAAGACACATTCCTACGAGCAGTACTTC
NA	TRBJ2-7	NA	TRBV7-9	CASSPPAGKDEQYF	TGTGCCAGCAGCCCCCCGGCGGGAAAAGACGAGCAGTACTTC
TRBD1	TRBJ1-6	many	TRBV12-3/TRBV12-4	CASSRTGFYSPLHF	TGTGCCAGCAGCAGGACAGGGTTTTATTCACCCCTCCACTTT
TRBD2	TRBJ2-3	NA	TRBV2	CASSGLAGPDTQYF	TGTGCCAGCAGCGGACTAGCGGGCCCAGATACGCAGTATTTT
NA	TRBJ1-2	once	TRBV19	CASMRGEPPYGYTF	TGTGCCAGTATGAGGGGCGAACCTCCCTATGGCTACACCTTC
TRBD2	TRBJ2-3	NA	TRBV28	CASSSQRGVPASTDTQYF	TGTGCCAGCAGTTCCCAGCGGGGGGTCCCGGCTAGCACAGATACGCAGTATTTT
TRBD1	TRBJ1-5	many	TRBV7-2	CASRGTGGNQPQHF	TGTGCCAGCAGGGGGACAGGCGGCAATCAGCCCCAGCATTTT